This TCR beta chain stems from a study of OX40 agonist ivuxolimab in advanced cancers. Study results and limitations: The CD4+ and CD8+ T cells in the blood had expanded clonally by week 6 at 0.1 to 3.0 mg/kg.

On this clone itself: Antigen: not known.

Patients with autoimmune history or systemic immunosuppression were excluded. Blood samples were obtained at baseline, cycle 4 day 1, and cycle 7 day 1. The CDR3 is 14 residues long. Germline V gives CDR1 SNHLY, CDR2 FYNNEI. Between the trimmed V and J ends, which lost 4 bases and 1 base, there was a span of 10 bases. Some clones are missing from TCRdb's copy, which holds only in-frame ones; the method was immunoSEQ multiplex PCR. The sample contains around 60,000 clones, about 87% of which appear only once. The chain combines TRBV2 with TRBJ1-1, with D possibly TRBD1 on 5 matching bases. Sample: CD4+ or CD8+ T cells sorted from blood, taken in a trial of the OX40 agonist ivuxolimab. The sequence derives from an adult with an advanced solid tumor such as melanoma, head and neck, liver or kidney cancer. The CDR3 region has the DNA TGTGCCAGCAGTGTAACAGGCTGGAACACTGAAGCTTTCTTT. Protein sequence: CASSVTGWNTEAFF. Looking up the rest from reference TRBV2 and TRBJ1-1 gives the full variable domain: EPEVTQTPSHQVTQMGQEVILRCVPISNHLYFYWYRQILGQKVEFLVSFYNNEISEKSEIFDDQFSVERPDGSNFTLKIRSTKLEDSAMYFCASSVTGWNTEAFFGQGTRLTVV.